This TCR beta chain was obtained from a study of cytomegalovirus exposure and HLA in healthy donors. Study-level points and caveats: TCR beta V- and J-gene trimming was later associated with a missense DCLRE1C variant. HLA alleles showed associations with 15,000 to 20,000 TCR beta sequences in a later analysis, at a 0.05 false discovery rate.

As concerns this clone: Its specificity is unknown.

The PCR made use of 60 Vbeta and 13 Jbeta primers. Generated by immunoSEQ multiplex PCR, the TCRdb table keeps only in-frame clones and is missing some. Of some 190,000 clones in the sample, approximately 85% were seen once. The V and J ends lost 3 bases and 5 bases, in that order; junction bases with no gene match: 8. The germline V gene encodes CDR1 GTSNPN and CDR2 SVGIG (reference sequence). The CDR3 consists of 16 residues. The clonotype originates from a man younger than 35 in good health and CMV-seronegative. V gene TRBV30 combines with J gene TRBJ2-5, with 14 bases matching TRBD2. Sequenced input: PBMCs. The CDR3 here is CAWSRGLAGEEETQYF. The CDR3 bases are TGTGCCTGGAGCCGGGGACTAGCGGGAGAGGAGGAGACCCAGTACTTC.